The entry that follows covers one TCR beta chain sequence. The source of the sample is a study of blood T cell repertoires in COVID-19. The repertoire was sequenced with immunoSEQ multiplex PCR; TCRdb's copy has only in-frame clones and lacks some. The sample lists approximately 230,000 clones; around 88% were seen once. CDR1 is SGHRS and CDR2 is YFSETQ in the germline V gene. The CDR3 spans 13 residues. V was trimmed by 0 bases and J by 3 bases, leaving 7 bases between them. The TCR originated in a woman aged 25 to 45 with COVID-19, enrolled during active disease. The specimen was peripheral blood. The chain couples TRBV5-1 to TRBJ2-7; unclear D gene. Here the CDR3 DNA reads TGCGCCAGCAGCTTGGGACTCTTCTACGAGCAGTACTTC. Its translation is CASSLGLFYEQYF.